These 31 T cell receptor beta chains were sequenced from one sample in a study of T cells in Graves' hyperthyroidism and ophthalmopathy. RNA transcripts provided the source from which TCR beta CDR3 regions were amplified. A set of HTBI primers served as the primers for a first-round RT-PCR of the TCR CDR3. TCRdb re-analysed the multiplex PCR reads in MiXCR, keeping a single row per CDR3 protein. The sample lists a few hundred thousand distinct CDR3 sequences; approximately 14% were seen once. The sequencing sample was made of blood. All receptors derive from a young woman with Graves' hyperthyroidism.

In this sample, this clonotype turned up many times. J is TRBJ2-1 and V is TRBV6-5; TRBD1 agrees at 8 bases. V was clipped by 3 bases and J by 3 bases; unmatched bases: 7. The germline gives CDR1 MNHEY, CDR2 SVGAGI. CDR3 length equals 16 residues. In nucleotides, the CDR3 is TGTGCCAGCAGTTATAAAACCGGACAGGGCTACAATGAGCAGTTCTTC. Its translation: CASSYKTGQGYNEQFF.

This clonotype was counted ten times or more. The CDR3 protein is CASSLWSGRPGEQYF. The CDR3 bases are TGTGCCAGCAGTTTATGGAGCGGGAGGCCGGGGGAGCAGTACTTC. The chain links TRBV28 to TRBJ2-7, with 9 nucleotides matching TRBD2. The germline V gene encodes CDR1 MDHEN and CDR2 SYDVKM. J gave up 7 bases and V 0 bases, and 7 bases lay outside the gene matches. The CDR3 is 15 residues long.

The sample holds many counts of this clonotype. The chain joins TRBV6-1 to TRBJ1-2; D gene unclear. There are 13 residues in the CDR3. CDR1 is MNHNS, CDR2 SASEGT, per germline. Trimming took off 1 base at V and 4 bases at J, with 7 bases between the two ends. The CDR3 DNA is TGTGCCAGCAGTGAAGAAGGTATCTATGGCTACACCTTC. Its translation is CASSEEGIYGYTF.

Here the CDR3 reads CASSFDINTGELFF. DNA for the CDR3: TGTGCCAGCAGTTTTGACATTAACACCGGGGAGCTGTTTTTT. The V and J genes are TRBV12-3 or TRBV12-4 and TRBJ2-2; D call uncertain. Trimming removed 3 bases at V and 2 bases at J, with 7 bases between. This CDR3 contains 14 residues.

This clonotype has ten or more counts. The V gene is TRBV28, the J gene TRBJ1-1, with D possibly matching TRBD1 (6 bases). Germline V lookup: CDR1 MDHEN, CDR2 SYDVKM. Trimming removed 3 bases at V and 4 bases at J, with 27 bases between. The CDR3 loop spans 19 amino acids. The CDR3 DNA follows: TGTGCCAGCAGTTTGTCCGAATGGGACATATTTCTGACAAGCACTGAAGCTTTCTTT. This codes for CASSLSEWDIFLTSTEAFF.

The V gene is TRBV28, the J gene TRBJ2-1; D is possibly TRBD2 (5 bases). CDR3 length equals 16 residues. The ends were cut back, 10 bases at V and 0 bases at J, with 19 bases in the middle. CDR1 and CDR2 from the germline V gene are MDHEN and SYDVKM. CDR3 DNA sequence: TGTGCCACCACAGATCTCCTAGGGAGCTCCTACAATGAGCAGTTCTTC. Translated: CATTDLLGSSYNEQFF.

The chain has TRBV6-5 and TRBJ1-1; possibly TRBD1 for D (5 bases). The CDR3 has 14 amino acids. Trimming shortened V by 2 bases and J by 7 bases, and 14 bases separated the two germline ends. From germline, CDR1 is MNHEY and CDR2 SVGAGI. For the CDR3, the DNA is TGTGCCAGCAGTTACCGAAGGGGTCCCGTTGAAGCTTTCTTT. Translated, it gives CASSYRRGPVEAFF.

This clonotype has at least ten counts. The chain employs TRBV11-2 and TRBJ2-7, with TRBD1 identical over 11 bases. Germline loops: CDR1 SGHAT, CDR2 FQNNGV. J gave up 3 bases and V 3 bases, and 4 bases lay outside the gene matches. The CDR3 consists of 15 residues. CDR3 in amino acids: CASSFRTGGSYEQYF. The CDR3 DNA is TGTGCCAGCAGCTTCCGGACAGGGGGCAGCTACGAGCAGTACTTC.

There are many counts of this clonotype. The chain combines TRBV28 with TRBJ1-4, with a possible D match to TRBD1 (6 bases). The V and J ends lost 2 bases and 0 bases respectively, with 10 bases between them. There are 16 residues in the CDR3. Germline CDR1 is MDHEN and CDR2 is SYDVKM. The CDR3: CASSLGGPATNEKLFF. The CDR3 nucleotides read TGTGCCAGCAGTTTAGGGGGCCCTGCAACTAATGAAAAACTGTTTTTT.

This clonotype was detected only a few times. V is TRBV4-2 and J is TRBJ1-2, with 7 bases identical to TRBD1. Per the germline V gene, CDR1 is LGHNA and CDR2 is YNFKEQ. Losses at the gene ends were 1 base for V and 4 bases for J; bases not matched to a gene: 3. This CDR3 contains 14 residues. CDR3 loop: CASSQGDSTYGYTF. The CDR3 DNA reads as TGTGCCAGCAGCCAAGGGGACAGCACCTATGGCTACACCTTC.

This clonotype was observed many times. The CDR3 here is CASRDDSVEQYF. CDR3 DNA sequence: TGTGCCAGCAGGGATGACAGTGTCGAGCAGTACTTC. The genes are TRBV2 and TRBJ2-7; D perhaps matches TRBD1 (5 bases). Deletions cut 6 bases from V and 6 bases from J, with 12 bases between. The CDR3 is 12 residues long. Per the germline V gene, CDR1 is SNHLY and CDR2 is FYNNEI.

There are many counts of this clonotype. The J gene is TRBJ2-7, the V gene TRBV6-1, with 12 bases matching TRBD2. Germline CDR1 and CDR2: MNHNS and SASEGT. With 5 bases clipped from V and 2 bases from J, the junction kept 16 bases outside the gene matches. The CDR3 extends over 19 amino acids. The CDR3 loop reads CASSTDRDGTSGSTYEQYF. Here the CDR3 DNA reads TGTGCCAGCAGTACAGACAGGGACGGGACTAGCGGGTCTACCTACGAGCAGTACTTC.

The chain combines TRBV18 with TRBJ2-1, with no clear D. Looked up from germline, CDR1 is KGHSH and CDR2 is LQKENI. With 6 bases removed from V and 8 bases from J, the gap between germline ends came to 8 bases. The CDR3 is made up of 11 amino acids. The DNA of the CDR3 is TGTGCCAGCTCCCACTCATATGAGCAGTTCTTC. This translates into CASSHSYEQFF.

The J gene is TRBJ2-1, the V gene TRBV12-3 or TRBV12-4, with TRBD2 matching over 9 bases. V shed 6 bases, J shed 6 bases, and the junction held 6 bases outside the gene matches. The CDR3 has 14 amino acids. The chain's CDR3 is CASSLSGGLNEQFF. CDR3 sequence (DNA): TGTGCCAGCAGCCTTAGCGGGGGCCTCAATGAGCAGTTCTTC.

The CDR3 here is CASTRTSGRGGGSYNEQFF. The CDR3 DNA follows: TGTGCCAGCACCCGGACTAGCGGGAGGGGTGGTGGGTCCTACAATGAGCAGTTCTTC. This rearrangement joins TRBV6-1 to TRBJ2-1; 15 nucleotides align to TRBD2. CDR1 MNHNS and CDR2 SASEGT come from the germline V gene. V was pared by 7 bases and J by 1 base, with 11 bases of the junction left unmatched. This CDR3 region has 19 residues.

In this sample, this clonotype turned up many times. The V gene is TRBV4-1, the J gene TRBJ1-1; D possibly corresponds to TRBD1 (5 bases). This CDR3 comprises 16 residues. V was shortened by 0 bases and J by 4 bases, with 15 bases between the two germline ends. Looked up from germline, CDR1 is MGHRA and CDR2 is YSYEKL. In nucleotides, the CDR3 is TGCGCCAGCAGCCAAGACGGGGGATGGGGTGGCACTGAAGCTTTCTTT. Protein: CASSQDGGWGGTEAFF.

The chain links TRBV11-2 to TRBJ2-1; TRBD1 aligns across 7 bases. With V trimmed by 3 bases and J by 2 bases, 4 bases remained unmatched. The CDR3 covers 15 residues. From germline, CDR1 is SGHAT and CDR2 FQNNGV. The CDR3 coding sequence is TGTGCCAGCAGCTTGGGACAGAGTACCTACAATGAGCAGTTCTTC. Residues: CASSLGQSTYNEQFF.

This clonotype was picked up many times. The rearrangement links TRBV20-1 to TRBJ1-1, with 10 bases identical to TRBD1. CDR3 length: 15 amino acids. V shed 6 bases and J 2 bases; nucleotides not matched to a gene: 9. The V gene's germline CDR1 is DFQATT and CDR2 SNEGSKA (reference sequence). CDR3 sequence: CSARSRDRGNTEAFF. CDR3 in DNA: TGCAGTGCCCGATCCCGGGACAGGGGTAACACTGAAGCTTTCTTT.

This clonotype appeared many times. The CDR3 spells CASSYQTGSGANVLTF. As DNA, the CDR3 is TGTGCCAGCAGTTACCAGACAGGGTCCGGGGCCAACGTCCTGACTTTC. The chain couples TRBV12-3 or TRBV12-4 to TRBJ2-6; 7 nucleotides match TRBD1. Germline trimming cut 4 bases from V and 4 bases from J; bases unmatched to any gene: 7. The CDR3 extends over 16 amino acids.

This clonotype was seen ten or more times. This chain links TRBV29-1 with TRBJ2-7; D remains ambiguous. The CDR3 runs to 14 residues. Trimming left V 3 bases short and J 9 bases short, with 21 bases between. Per germline, CDR1 SQVTM and CDR2 ANQGSEA. DNA for the CDR3: TGCAGCGTTGAGTCGGCAGACTGGGGAACGGGGCAGTACTTC. Residues: CSVESADWGTGQYF.

This clonotype was detected ten times or more. V gene TRBV11-2 combines with J gene TRBJ2-7, with D possibly matching TRBD2 (5 bases). There are 14 residues in the CDR3. Germline-derived CDR1 and CDR2 are SGHAT and FQNNGV. V was shortened by 1 base and J by 3 bases, with 10 bases between the two germline ends. The CDR3 is CASSLGQRIYEQYF. For the CDR3, the DNA is TGTGCCAGCAGCTTAGGGCAGCGGATCTACGAGCAGTACTTC.

This rearrangement joins TRBV25-1 to TRBJ1-4, with a tentative D call TRBD1 (5 bases). The CDR3 runs 16 residues. V lost 4 bases to trimming and J lost 0 bases, with 12 bases between them. The germline V gene encodes CDR1 MGHDK and CDR2 SYGVNS. The CDR3 region is CASSAGVGATNEKLFF. CDR3 coding DNA: TGTGCCAGCAGTGCCGGGGTGGGGGCAACTAATGAAAAACTGTTTTTT.

This sequence joins TRBV27 and TRBJ2-1; D gene unclear. The CDR3 runs 12 residues. CDR1 and CDR2 from the germline V gene are MNHEY and SMNVEV (reference sequence). The germline V and J ends were trimmed by 3 bases and 5 bases, with 5 bases remaining between them. In nucleotides, the CDR3 is TGTGCCAGCAGTTTCGAGAACAATGAGCAGTTCTTC. Protein product: CASSFENNEQFF.

In the case of this clonotype: A much more abundant neighbour one base away suggests this may be a read error. The rearrangement joins TRBV11-2 to TRBJ2-5, with D possibly TRBD2 on 6 matching bases. Germline lookup yields CDR1 SGHAT and CDR2 FQNNGV. This CDR3 comprises 15 residues. Between the trimmed V and J ends, which lost 2 bases and 5 bases, there was a span of 15 bases. For the CDR3, the DNA is TGTGCCAGCAGCTTACTCTGGCGGGGAGGTGAGACCCAGTACTTC. This codes for CASSLLWRGGETQYF.

This clonotype was detected many times. The chain links TRBV20-1 to TRBJ2-1, with 10 nucleotides matching TRBD2. This CDR3 is built from 20 residues. After removal of 3 bases from V and 4 bases from J, the junction contained 21 bases not matched to a gene. CDR1 is DFQATT and CDR2 is SNEGSKA in the germline V gene (reference sequence). CDR3 DNA sequence: TGCAGTGCTAGCAGCCGGGGAGGGGGCCTAGCGGGAGAAAGGTACAATGAGCAGTTCTTC. Translated: CSASSRGGGLAGERYNEQFF.

This clonotype was detected ten times or more. This chain uses TRBV7-9 with TRBJ1-1, with 12 bases that match TRBD1. CDR3 length: 15 amino acids. Looked up from germline, CDR1 is SEHNR and CDR2 is FQNEAQ (reference sequence). The ends lost 4 bases at V and 5 bases at J; junction bases unmatched: 5. The CDR3 coding sequence is TGTGCCAGCAGCTGGGGACAGGGGGCGCGGACTGAAGCTTTCTTT. It encodes CASSWGQGARTEAFF.

This clonotype was recorded many times. V is TRBV20-1 and J is TRBJ2-1, with D possibly matching TRBD1 (6 bases). Germline CDR1 and CDR2: DFQATT and SNEGSKA (reference sequence). The CDR3 totals 15 residues. V shed 6 bases and J shed 7 bases, with 22 bases lying between them. The CDR3 sequence is CSAPRSGTTRNEQFF. CDR3 DNA: TGCAGTGCCCCCCGGTCCGGGACAACTAGGAATGAGCAGTTCTTC.

The rearrangement links TRBV4-1 to TRBJ1-2, with 8 nucleotides matching TRBD1. Germline V CDR1 and CDR2: MGHRA, YSYEKL. The CDR3 runs to 16 residues. The J segment lost 0 bases and the V segment lost 4 bases, leaving 7 bases of the junction unmatched. CDR3: CASSPYRDRTNYGYTF. The DNA for the CDR3 is TGCGCCAGCAGCCCCTACCGGGACAGGACTAACTATGGCTACACCTTC.

This clonotype was found many times. The chain uses TRBV4-2 and TRBJ2-2; 8 bases are shared with TRBD1. This CDR3 is built from 17 residues. The ends lost 0 bases at V and 7 bases at J; junction bases unmatched: 10. Germline loops: CDR1 LGHNA, CDR2 YNFKEQ. The CDR3 reads CASSQDSPRGHGGELFF. The DNA of the CDR3 is TGTGCCAGCAGCCAAGATAGCCCCAGGGGGCATGGCGGGGAGCTGTTTTTT.

In this sample, this clonotype turned up many times. The chain has TRBV6-1 and TRBJ1-2, with D hard to call. This CDR3 comprises 14 residues. The V gene lost 1 base and the J gene lost 4 bases, with 10 bases spanning the gap. Germline V CDR1 and CDR2: MNHNS, SASEGT. CDR3 loop: CASSEVAGAYGYTF. Written as DNA, the CDR3 is TGTGCCAGCAGTGAAGTTGCGGGAGCCTATGGCTACACCTTC.

This clonotype showed up just once. The gene calls are TRBV24-1 and TRBJ2-5; TRBD2 matches 7 bases. The J segment lost 2 bases and the V segment lost 0 bases, leaving 5 bases of the junction unmatched. This CDR3 comprises 16 residues. In germline, CDR1 is KGHDR, CDR2 SFDVKD. CDR3 nucleotide sequence: TGTGCCACCAGTGATTTGCGGGGGGACTTACAAGAGACCCAGTACTTC. As protein: CATSDLRGDLQETQYF.